The clone carrying this TCR beta chain was observed a single time. The germline CDR1 and CDR2 sequences are MDHEN and SYDVKM. The CDR3 length is 16 residues. Trimming removed 2 bases from V and 2 bases from J, with 13 bases in between. The entry originates in a study of PD-1 blockade in classical Hodgkin lymphoma. Assay: immunoSEQ multiplex PCR; the TCRdb copy retains only in-frame clones and omits some. The sample has under 95,000 clones, about 93% seen once. Relapses following autologous stem cell transplantation were seen in all patients, with brentuximab vedotin exposure varying. This chain links TRBV28 with TRBJ1-5; D is undetermined. The TCR was taken from a human donor with classical Hodgkin lymphoma. The sequenced sample was peripheral blood mononuclear cells (PBMCs), obtained at baseline. The CDR3 protein is CASSLGGSQGNQPQHF. The DNA for the CDR3 is TGTGCCAGCAGTTTAGGCGGGTCTCAGGGCAATCAGCCCCAGCATTTT.